The 4 T cell receptor beta chains in this list originate from one sample, sequenced in a study of shared clonotypes between healthy human individuals. Clones were read by immunoSEQ multiplex PCR, and TCRdb kept only the in-frame ones, dropping some. The table includes around 700,000 clones, roughly 70% detected once. Material: memory CD4+ T cells sorted from blood. Subset: CD45RA-negative fraction. These receptors were taken from a woman in her thirties in good health.

This rearrangement joins TRBV6-1 to TRBJ1-2; D is uncertain. V was cut by 7 bases and J by 8 bases, with 20 bases left in between. This CDR3 is 14 amino acids long. The germline CDR1 and CDR2 sequences are MNHNS and SASEGT. The CDR3 loop is CASKLEDGIEGYTF. The CDR3, as DNA: TGTGCCAGCAAATTAGAGGACGGTATCGAAGGCTACACCTTC.

The V call is TRBV7-2, the J call TRBJ2-3, with D possibly being TRBD1 or TRBD2 (5 bases each). Trimming took 3 bases from V and 6 from J, leaving 13 bases between them. The CDR3 consists of 14 residues. In germline, CDR1 is SGHTA, CDR2 FQGNSA. The CDR3 protein is CASSFGTLADTQYF. As DNA, the CDR3 is TGTGCCAGCAGCTTCGGGACCCTCGCGGATACGCAGTATTTT.

Note on this clone: With a much larger clone just one base away, this may be a read error. Additional DNA sequences in this sample encode the identical CDR3. The V call is TRBV28, the J call TRBJ2-3; TRBD1 or TRBD2 may be the D gene (6 bases each). V was pared by 3 bases and J by 2 bases, with 9 bases between. The CDR3 covers 14 residues. Germline V gives CDR1 MDHEN, CDR2 SYDVKM. The CDR3 here is CASSFGGPTDTQYF. In DNA, the CDR3 is TGTGCCAGCAGTTTTGGGGGGCCCACAGATACGCAGTATTTT.

This clone was detected only once. The chain recombines TRBV28 with TRBJ1-3, with 9 bases lining up with TRBD1. The germline CDR1 and CDR2 sequences are MDHEN and SYDVKM. The CDR3 covers 16 residues. V lost 3 bases to trimming and J lost 4 bases; unmatched junction nucleotides: 7. In DNA form, the CDR3 reads TGTGCCAGCAGTTTTTGGGGGACAGGGCGCGGAAACACCATATATTTT. Translated, it gives CASSFWGTGRGNTIYF.